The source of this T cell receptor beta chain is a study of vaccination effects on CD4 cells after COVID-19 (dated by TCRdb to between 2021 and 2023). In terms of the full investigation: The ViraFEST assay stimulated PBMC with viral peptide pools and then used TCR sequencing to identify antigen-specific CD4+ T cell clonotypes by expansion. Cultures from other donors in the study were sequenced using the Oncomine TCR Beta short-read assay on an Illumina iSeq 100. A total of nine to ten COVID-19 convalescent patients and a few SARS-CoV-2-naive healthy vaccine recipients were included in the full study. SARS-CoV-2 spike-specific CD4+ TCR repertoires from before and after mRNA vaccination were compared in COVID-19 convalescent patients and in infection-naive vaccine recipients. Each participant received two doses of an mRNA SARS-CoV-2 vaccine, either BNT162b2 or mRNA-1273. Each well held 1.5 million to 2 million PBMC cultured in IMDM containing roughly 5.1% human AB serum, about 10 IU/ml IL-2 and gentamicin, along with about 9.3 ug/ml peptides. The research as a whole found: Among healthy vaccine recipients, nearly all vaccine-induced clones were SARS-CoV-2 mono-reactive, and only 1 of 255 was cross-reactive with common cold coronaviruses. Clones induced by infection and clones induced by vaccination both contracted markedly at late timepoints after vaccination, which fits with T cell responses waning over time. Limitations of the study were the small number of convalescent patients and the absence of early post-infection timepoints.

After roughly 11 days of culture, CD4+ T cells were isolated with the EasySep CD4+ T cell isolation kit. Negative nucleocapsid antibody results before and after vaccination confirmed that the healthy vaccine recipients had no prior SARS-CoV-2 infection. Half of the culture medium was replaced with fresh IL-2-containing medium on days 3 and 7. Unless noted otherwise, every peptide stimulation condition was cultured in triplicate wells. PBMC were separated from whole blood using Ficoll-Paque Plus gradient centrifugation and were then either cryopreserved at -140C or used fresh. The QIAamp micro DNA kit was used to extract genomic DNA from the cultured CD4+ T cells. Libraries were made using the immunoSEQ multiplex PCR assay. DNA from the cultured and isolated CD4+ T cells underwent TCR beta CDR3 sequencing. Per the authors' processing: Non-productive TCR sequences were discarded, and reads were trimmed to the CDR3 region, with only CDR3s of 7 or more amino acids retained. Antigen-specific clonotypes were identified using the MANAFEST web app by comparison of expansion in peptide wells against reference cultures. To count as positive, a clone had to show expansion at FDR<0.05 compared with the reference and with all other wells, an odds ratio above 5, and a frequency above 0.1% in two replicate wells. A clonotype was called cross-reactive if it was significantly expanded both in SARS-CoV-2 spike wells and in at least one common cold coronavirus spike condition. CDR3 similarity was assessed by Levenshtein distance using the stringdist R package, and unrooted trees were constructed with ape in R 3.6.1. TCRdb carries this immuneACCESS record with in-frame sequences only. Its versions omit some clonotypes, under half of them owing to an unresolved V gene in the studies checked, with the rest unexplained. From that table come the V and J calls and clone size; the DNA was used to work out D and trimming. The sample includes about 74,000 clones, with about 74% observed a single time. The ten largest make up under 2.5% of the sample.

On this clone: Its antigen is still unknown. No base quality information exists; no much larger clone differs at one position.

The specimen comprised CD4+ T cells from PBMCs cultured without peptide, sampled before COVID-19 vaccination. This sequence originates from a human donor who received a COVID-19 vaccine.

CDR3 sequence: CASSPRPGGGGGYTF. The nucleotides are TGCGCCAGCAGCCCACGGCCAGGGGGCGGGGGTGGCTACACCTTC. The chain is assembled from TRBV5-1 and TRBJ1-2, with 8 bases in between that match TRBD1. CDR1 SGHRS and CDR2 YFSETQ are derived from the germline V gene. Measured from the cysteine to the phenylalanine, the CDR3 is 15 residues long. Only CDR3 DNA is held: 45 bases, read in frame from base 1. Ends trimmed: V by 4 bases, J by 7 bases; bases unmatched to a gene: 12. The CDR3, completed at both ends by the reference TRBV5-1 and TRBJ1-2 genes, gives the full variable domain KAGVTQTPRYLIKTRGQQVTLSCSPISGHRSVSWYQQTPGQGLQFLFEYFSETQRNKGNFPGRFSGRQFSNSRSEMNVSTLELGDSALYLCASSPRPGGGGGYTFGSGTRLTVV.